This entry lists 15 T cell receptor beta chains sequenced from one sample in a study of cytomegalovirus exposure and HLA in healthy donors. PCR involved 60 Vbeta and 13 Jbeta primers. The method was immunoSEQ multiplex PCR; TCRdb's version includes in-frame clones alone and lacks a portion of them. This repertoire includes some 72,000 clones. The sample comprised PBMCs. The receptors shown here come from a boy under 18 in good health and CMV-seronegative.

Here the CDR3 DNA reads TGTGCCAGTAGTACAGGGAATTCACCCCTCCACTTT. Amino acid sequence: CASSTGNSPLHF. This sequence joins TRBV19 and TRBJ1-6, with D tentatively TRBD1 (5 bases). The CDR3 extends over 12 amino acids. Germline V gene sequence: CDR1 LNHDA, CDR2 SQIVND (reference sequence). Trimming cost V 4 bases and J 7 bases, with 5 bases left between them.

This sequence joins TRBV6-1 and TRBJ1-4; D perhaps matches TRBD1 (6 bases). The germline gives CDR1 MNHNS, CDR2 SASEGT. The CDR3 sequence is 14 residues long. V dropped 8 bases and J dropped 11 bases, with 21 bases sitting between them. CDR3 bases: TGTGCCAGCGGGGTATGGGGGCCCGTGGAGAAACTGTTTTTT. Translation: CASGVWGPVEKLFF.

The CDR3 DNA reads as TGTGCTAGTGGTTTGGAATCTATGGAGACCCAGTACTTC. Translated: CASGLESMETQYF. The genes are TRBV12-5 and TRBJ2-5; D is uncertain. There are 13 residues in the CDR3. The germline V gene has CDR1 LGHNT and CDR2 FRNRAP. Deletions cut 1 base from V and 5 bases from J, with 8 bases between.

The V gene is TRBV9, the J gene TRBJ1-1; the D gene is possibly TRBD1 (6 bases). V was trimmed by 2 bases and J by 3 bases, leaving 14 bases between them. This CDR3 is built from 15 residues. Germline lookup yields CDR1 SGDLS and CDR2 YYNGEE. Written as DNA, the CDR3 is TGTGCCAGCAGCGTCGACCAGGGGCATTACACTGAAGCTTTCTTT. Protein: CASSVDQGHYTEAFF.

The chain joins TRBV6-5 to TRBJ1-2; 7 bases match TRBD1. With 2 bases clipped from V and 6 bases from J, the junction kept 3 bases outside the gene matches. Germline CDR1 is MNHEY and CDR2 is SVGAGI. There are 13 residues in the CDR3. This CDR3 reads CASSYRGRDGYTF. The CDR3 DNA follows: TGTGCCAGCAGTTACAGGGGGCGTGATGGCTACACCTTC.

The DNA for the CDR3 is TGTGCCAGCAGTGTACAGGGTGTATCACCCCTCCACTTT. Translating gives CASSVQGVSPLHF. The V and J genes are TRBV6-1 and TRBJ1-6; D is perhaps TRBD1 (6 bases). Trimming stripped 4 bases from V and 10 bases from J, with 11 bases between. CDR1 is MNHNS, CDR2 SASEGT, per germline. This CDR3 is built from 13 residues.

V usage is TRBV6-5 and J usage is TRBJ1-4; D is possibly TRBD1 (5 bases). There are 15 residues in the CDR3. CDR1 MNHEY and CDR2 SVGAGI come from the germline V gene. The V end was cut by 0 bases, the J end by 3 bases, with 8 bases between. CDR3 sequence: CASSYSGLSNEKLFF. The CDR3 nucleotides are TGTGCCAGCAGTTACTCGGGGCTATCTAATGAAAAACTGTTTTTT.

As DNA, the CDR3 is TGCGCCAGCAGCTTGGACCCTAGCGGGGGAGAAGAGACCCAGTACTTC. Translating gives CASSLDPSGGEETQYF. This rearrangement joins TRBV5-1 to TRBJ2-5; 10 nucleotides match TRBD2. V lost 0 bases, J lost 3 bases, and 5 bases stayed unmatched. The CDR3 extends over 16 amino acids. Germline CDR1 reads SGHRS; CDR2 reads YFSETQ.

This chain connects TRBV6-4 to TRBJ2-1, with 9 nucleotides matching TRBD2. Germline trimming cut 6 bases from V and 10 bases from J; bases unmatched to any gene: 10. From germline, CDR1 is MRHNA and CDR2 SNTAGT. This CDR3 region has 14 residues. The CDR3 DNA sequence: TGTGCCAGCAGCAGGACTAGCGAGACAAGGGAGCAGTTCTTC. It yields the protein CASSRTSETREQFF.

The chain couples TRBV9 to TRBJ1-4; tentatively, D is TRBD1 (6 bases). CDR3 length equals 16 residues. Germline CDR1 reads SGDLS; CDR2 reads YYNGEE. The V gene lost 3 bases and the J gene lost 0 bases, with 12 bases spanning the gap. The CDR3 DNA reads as TGTGCCAGCAGCGCAACCACAGGGTCAACTAATGAAAAACTGTTTTTT. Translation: CASSATTGSTNEKLFF.

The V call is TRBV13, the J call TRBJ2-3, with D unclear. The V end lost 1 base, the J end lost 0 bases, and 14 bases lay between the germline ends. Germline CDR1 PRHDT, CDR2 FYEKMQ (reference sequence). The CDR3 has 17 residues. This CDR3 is CASSLAGRVASTDTQYF. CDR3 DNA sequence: TGTGCCAGCAGCTTAGCCGGTCGGGTAGCTAGCACAGATACGCAGTATTTT.

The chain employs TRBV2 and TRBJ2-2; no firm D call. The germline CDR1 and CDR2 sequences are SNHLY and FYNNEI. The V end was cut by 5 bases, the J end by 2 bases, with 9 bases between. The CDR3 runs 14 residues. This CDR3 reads CASSPLPNTGELFF. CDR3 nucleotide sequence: TGTGCCAGCAGTCCCCTCCCTAACACCGGGGAGCTGTTTTTT.

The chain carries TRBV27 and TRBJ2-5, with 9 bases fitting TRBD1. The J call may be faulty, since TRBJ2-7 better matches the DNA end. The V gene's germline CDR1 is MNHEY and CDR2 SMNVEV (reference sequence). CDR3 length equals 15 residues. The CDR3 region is CASSPGTGRYNEQYF. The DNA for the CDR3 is TGTGCCAGCAGTCCCGGGACAGGGAGGTACAACGAGCAGTACTTC.

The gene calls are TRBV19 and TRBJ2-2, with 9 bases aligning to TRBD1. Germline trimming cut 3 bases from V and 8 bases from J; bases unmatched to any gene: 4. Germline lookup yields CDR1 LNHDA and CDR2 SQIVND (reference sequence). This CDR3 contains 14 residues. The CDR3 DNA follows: TGTGCCAGTAGTATCGGACAGGGGCGAGGGGAGCTGTTTTTT. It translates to CASSIGQGRGELFF.

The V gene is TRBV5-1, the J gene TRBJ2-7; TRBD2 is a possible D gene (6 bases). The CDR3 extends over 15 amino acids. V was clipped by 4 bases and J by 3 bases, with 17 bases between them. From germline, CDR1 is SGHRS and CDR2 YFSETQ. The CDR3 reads CASSRESSAVYEQYF. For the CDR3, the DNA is TGCGCCAGCAGCAGAGAGTCTAGCGCCGTCTACGAGCAGTACTTC.